A single sample is the source of the 14 T cell receptor beta chains below, sequenced in a study of beta chain features in type 1 diabetes. Expressed TCRB transcripts got sequenced, as all isolated RNA was reverse transcribed. The table came from immunoSEQ multiplex PCR; TCRdb's copy has only in-frame clones and leaves some out. Seen here are about 210,000 clones, 9.5% to 13% observed once, and the top ten hold 1% to 1.5%. Sequencing was done on a sample of central memory CD4+ T cells from blood. The receptors originated from a young man in good health.

The chain employs TRBV6-5 and TRBJ2-5; 7 bases agree with TRBD1. Germline loops: CDR1 MNHEY, CDR2 SVGAGI. The J segment lost 3 bases and the V segment lost 5 bases, leaving 3 bases of the junction unmatched. The CDR3 is 13 residues long. CDR3 loop: CASSLGTEETQYF. The DNA for the CDR3 is TGTGCCAGCAGTCTCGGGACAGAAGAGACCCAGTACTTC.

This clone came up a few times. The gene calls are TRBV25-1 and TRBJ2-7, with D perhaps matching TRBD1 (5 bases). V gave up 4 bases and J gave up 1 base, with 17 bases separating them. The CDR3 spans 16 residues. CDR1 MGHDK and CDR2 SYGVNS come from the germline V gene. CDR3 region: CASSARAGIESYEQYF. CDR3 DNA sequence: TGTGCCAGCAGTGCCAGGGCTGGGATAGAGTCCTACGAGCAGTACTTC.

There are a few counts of this clone. The rearrangement links TRBV7-9 to TRBJ2-7, with D possibly matching TRBD1 (7 bases). Germline V gene sequence: CDR1 SEHNR, CDR2 FQNEAQ (reference sequence). This CDR3 has 14 amino acids. V dropped 5 bases and J dropped 2 bases, with 13 bases sitting between them. The CDR3 bases are TGTGCCAGCAGCGGAACCAGGGGGGCCTACGAGCAGTACTTC. It codes for CASSGTRGAYEQYF. The full variable domain, with the rest looked up from reference TRBV7-9 and TRBJ2-7, is DTGVSQNPRHKITKRGQNVTFRCDPISEHNRLYWYRQTLGQGPEFLTYFQNEAQLEKSRLLSDRFSAERPKGSFSTLEIQRTEQGDSAMYLCASSGTRGAYEQYFGPGTRLTVT.

This clone was observed many times. The chain recombines TRBV14 with TRBJ2-1, with 8 positions matching TRBD2. CDR3 length equals 16 residues. Germline-derived CDR1 and CDR2 are SGHDN and FVKESK. The V and J ends lost 1 base and 5 bases, in that order; junction bases with no gene match: 7. In DNA form, the CDR3 reads TGTGCCAGCAGCCAAGGGGGACTAGGTGACAACAATGAGCAGTTCTTC. It is translated as CASSQGGLGDNNEQFF.

This clone was seen more than once but under ten times. This chain connects TRBV28 to TRBJ2-1; 7 bases agree with TRBD2. Germline V gene data show CDR1 as MDHEN and CDR2 as SYDVKM. The V gene end was trimmed by 4 bases and the J gene end by 0 bases; junction bases not matched to a gene: 12. This CDR3 has 18 residues. The CDR3 sequence is CASSSPPGRGSSYNEQFF. CDR3 DNA: TGTGCCAGCAGTTCGCCCCCAGGGCGGGGGAGCTCCTACAATGAGCAGTTCTTC.

This clone has at least ten counts. The rearrangement links TRBV10-2 to TRBJ2-7, with D uncertain. From germline, CDR1 is WSHSY and CDR2 SAAADI. CDR3 length: 12 residues. Trimming took 9 bases from V and 3 from J, leaving 12 bases between them. DNA for the CDR3: TGCGCCAGTACCGACCGCAACTACGAGCAGTACTTC. Protein sequence: CASTDRNYEQYF.

This clone was detected a few times. The chain joins TRBV29-1 to TRBJ2-6; either TRBD1 or TRBD2 may supply D (5 bases each). The CDR3 spans 16 residues. V was trimmed by 3 bases and J by 0 bases, leaving 12 bases between them. CDR1 and CDR2 (germline): SQVTM, ANQGSEA. The CDR3 DNA follows: TGCAGCGTTGAGATGGGACGGGACTCTGGGGCCAACGTCCTGACTTTC. Protein product: CSVEMGRDSGANVLTF.

The chain recombines TRBV18 with TRBJ2-5; maybe TRBD2 (5 bases). In germline, CDR1 is KGHSH, CDR2 LQKENI. CDR3 length: 14 residues. V shed 6 bases and J shed 5 bases, with 16 bases lying between them. The CDR3 spells CASSGTGNGETQYF. CDR3 coding DNA: TGTGCCAGCTCGGGCACCGGGAACGGGGAGACCCAGTACTTC.

This clone was observed at least ten times. The chain recombines TRBV5-4 with TRBJ2-1; the match to TRBD1 covers 8 bases. The CDR3 has 16 amino acids. Germline assignment: CDR1 SGHNT and CDR2 YYREEE (reference sequence). Unmatched junction bases numbered 8, after V lost 4 bases and J lost 2 bases. For the CDR3, the DNA is TGTGCCAGCAGCCCCGGTATGGACAGGGCCTACAATGAGCAGTTCTTC. Its translation is CASSPGMDRAYNEQFF.

This clone was picked up a small number of times. In DNA, the CDR3 is TGTGCCAGCACGGGCGGGAGCCCCAACAATGAGCAGTTCTTC. Translation: CASTGGSPNNEQFF. The chain links TRBV18 to TRBJ2-1; 7 bases map to TRBD2. V dropped 8 bases and J dropped 5; count of bases not matched to a gene: 9. The V gene's germline CDR1 is KGHSH and CDR2 LQKENI. This CDR3 has 14 residues. Together with reference TRBV18 and TRBJ2-1, the CDR3 gives the full variable domain: NAGVMQNPRHLVRRRGQEARLRCSPMKGHSHVYWYRQLPEEGLKFMVYLQKENIIDESGMPKERFSAEFPKEGPSILRIQQVVRGDSAAYFCASTGGSPNNEQFFGPGTRLTVL.

This clone was detected a few times. The chain joins TRBV9 to TRBJ2-1; 11 nucleotides line up with TRBD1. V trimming: 0 bases; J trimming: 9 bases; junction bases outside the gene matches: 2. The CDR3 runs to 14 residues. Germline CDR1 and CDR2: SGDLS and YYNGEE. CDR3 coding DNA: TGTGCCAGCAGCGTAGCGGGACAGGGGGGTGAGCAGTTCTTC. It is translated as CASSVAGQGGEQFF.

The chain recombines TRBV7-2 with TRBJ2-2, with D perhaps TRBD2 (6 bases). Germline V gene lookup returns CDR1 SGHTA and CDR2 FQGNSA. Trimming removed 5 bases from V and 4 bases from J, with 11 bases in between. The CDR3 has 14 amino acids. The CDR3 region has the DNA TGTGCCAGCAGCCCGGGACTGGGCACCGGGGAGCTGTTTTTT. It yields the protein CASSPGLGTGELFF.

In its sample, this clone was seen many times. The rearrangement joins TRBV5-4 to TRBJ2-1; 9 positions agree with TRBD2. Germline V CDR1 and CDR2: SGHNT, YYREEE (reference sequence). The junction had 1 base not matched to a gene; V was cut back by 0 bases and J by 3 bases. The CDR3 covers 15 residues. This CDR3 is CASSLGSGSYNEQFF. The CDR3 DNA reads as TGTGCCAGCAGCTTGGGTAGCGGGAGCTACAATGAGCAGTTCTTC.

The V gene is TRBV15, the J gene TRBJ2-4; 7 bases agree with TRBD1. The CDR3 is made up of 15 amino acids. CDR1 LNHNV and CDR2 YYDKDF come from the germline V gene (reference sequence). The junction had 7 bases not matched to a gene; V was cut back by 0 bases and J by 8 bases. The CDR3 coding sequence is TGTGCCACCAGCAGAGAGCTAGGGGGCGCTTACATTCAGTACTTC. It is translated as CATSRELGGAYIQYF. The full variable domain, completed using reference TRBV15 and TRBJ2-4, is DAMVIQNPRYQVTQFGKPVTLSCSQTLNHNVMYWYQQKSSQAPKLLFHYYDKDFNNEADTPDNFQSRRPNTSFCFLDIRSPGLGDTAMYLCATSRELGGAYIQYFGAGTRLSVL.